Included here is one T cell receptor (beta chain) sequence, with context. The sample originates from a study of post-analysis software for immune sequencing data. Presence of unique molecular identifiers characterized the TCR beta cDNA libraries. Input populations of roughly 0.95 to 10 million T cells gave rise to 500,000 or so cDNA molecules. TCRdb re-called the PCR reads with MiXCR, one entry per CDR3 protein. Here the sample spans about 460,000 distinct CDR3 sequences, less than 45% being singletons. The sequenced sample consisted of blood. The TCR originated in a girl aged 10-17 years with multiple sclerosis.

This chain's CDR3 is CSANGLAGQGTDTQYF. CDR3 nucleotides: TGCAGTGCTAATGGACTAGCGGGGCAGGGGACAGATACGCAGTATTTT. J is TRBJ2-3 and V is TRBV20-1; 12 bases map to TRBD2. The CDR3 is 16 amino acids. V gave up 4 bases and J gave up 3 bases; unmatched junction bases: 8. CDR1 is DFQATT and CDR2 is SNEGSKA in the germline V gene (reference sequence).